The 8 T cell receptor beta chains presented below share a single source sample, sequenced in a study of T cell responses to AZD1222 COVID-19 vaccine (dated by TCRdb to 2020 to 2022). Interpreted using the paper, the time point label stands for: baseline before first vaccination. Library creation used the immunoSEQ multiplex PCR assay. The table was pulled from immuneACCESS by TCRdb, which kept in-frame rearrangements only. Such tables lose some clones; where checked, under half of the loss comes from unresolved V genes, and the rest has no known cause. This sample lists 82,000 or so clones; 85% to 95% were detected once. 5.2% of the sample goes to the ten largest clones. Sequencing used peripheral blood, obtained on day 0 of AZD1222 vaccination. The receptor source for this set is an adult in good health.

This clone has a handful of counts. The chain links TRBV12-3 or TRBV12-4 to TRBJ1-1; D gene uncertain. The CDR3 is made up of 13 amino acids. Trimming took 7 bases from V and 6 from J, leaving 15 bases between them. Written as DNA, the CDR3 is TGTGCCAGCAACCCGGACGGTGCACCTGAAGCTTTCTTT. Protein: CASNPDGAPEAFF.

The V gene is TRBV7-3, the J gene TRBJ2-1; 10 nucleotides agree with TRBD2. Germline lookup yields CDR1 SGHTA and CDR2 FQGTGA. Trimming cost V 3 bases and J 5 bases; bases outside gene matches: 10. The CDR3 runs 17 residues. DNA of the CDR3: TGTGCCAGCAGCTTTAGGAGTAGCGGGGGGCCCCACAATGAGCAGTTCTTC. This codes for CASSFRSSGGPHNEQFF.

Worth noting for this clone: One end of the junction varies from germline; a read error may be responsible. Written as DNA, the CDR3 is TGTGCTAGCAGTTCTCAGACTAGCGGGGTTGCCTCCTACAATGAGCAGTTCTTC. This codes for CASSSQTSGVASYNEQFF. The V call is TRBV7-7, the J call TRBJ2-1; TRBD2 aligns across 11 bases. This CDR3 is 18 amino acids long. Per germline, CDR1 SSHAT and CDR2 FNYEAQ (reference sequence).

CDR3 in amino acids: CASSSGTGKLGDEQYF. The CDR3 nucleotides read TGTGCCAGCAGTTCCGGGACAGGGAAACTAGGAGACGAGCAGTACTTC. The V gene is TRBV28, the J gene TRBJ2-7; 9 bases are a match to TRBD1. Germline CDR1 reads MDHEN; CDR2 reads SYDVKM. Trimming at V came to 4 bases and at J to 5 bases, leaving 12 bases not matched to a gene. The length of the CDR3 is 16 residues. Using reference TRBV28 and TRBJ2-7 for the parts outside the CDR3, the full variable domain is DVKVTQSSRYLVKRTGEKVFLECVQDMDHENMFWYRQDPGLGLRLIYFSYDVKMKEKGDIPEGYSVSREKKERFSLILESASTNQTSMYLCASSSGTGKLGDEQYFGPGTRLTVT.

This clone occurred a few times. The chain uses TRBV19 and TRBJ1-6; D might be TRBD1 (5 bases). V was trimmed by 11 bases and J by 9 bases, leaving 23 bases between them. This CDR3 is 15 amino acids long. The V gene's germline CDR1 is LNHDA and CDR2 SQIVND (reference sequence). The CDR3 region is CASIGGAGWASPLHF. In DNA form, the CDR3 reads TGTGCCTCCATCGGTGGGGCAGGGTGGGCTTCACCCCTCCACTTT.

This rearrangement joins TRBV9 to TRBJ1-4; 8 bases fit TRBD1. CDR1 and CDR2 from the germline V gene are SGDLS and YYNGEE. J lost 5 bases, V lost 4 bases, and 7 bases had no gene match. The CDR3 extends over 15 amino acids. Here the CDR3 DNA reads TGTGCCAGCAGCCCACGACAGGGGCCGAATGAAAAACTGTTTTTT. Its protein product is CASSPRQGPNEKLFF.

The chain links TRBV6-5 to TRBJ1-2, with D perhaps TRBD1 (5 bases). The germline gives CDR1 MNHEY, CDR2 SVGAGI. Between the trimmed V and J ends, which lost 2 bases and 4 bases, there was a span of 17 bases. The CDR3 consists of 16 residues. CDR3 nucleotide sequence: TGTGCCAGCAGTTACAGACAGTCGGGGAGGAGCTATGGCTACACCTTC. The encoded protein is CASSYRQSGRSYGYTF.

This chain connects TRBV18 to TRBJ1-3; possibly TRBD1 for D (6 bases). The length of the CDR3 is 15 residues. In germline, CDR1 is KGHSH, CDR2 LQKENI. V lost 1 base to trimming and J lost 0 bases, with 7 bases between them. The DNA of the CDR3 is TGTGCCAGCTCACCACAACAGGGCTCTGGAAACACCATATATTTT. This translates into CASSPQQGSGNTIYF.